This T cell receptor beta chain was captured in a study of cytomegalovirus exposure and HLA in healthy donors. Using immunoSEQ multiplex PCR, the repertoire was profiled, and TCRdb retains in-frame clones only, with some absent. The repertoire holds approximately 71,000 clones, with about 90% as singletons. Study-wide results and caveats: Most TCR sequences were rare, but some public TCRs occurred in many donors. Among the CMV-associated chains, three were confirmed in vitro as specific for CMV antigens. In the roughly 120 validation repertoires, a later analysis found that first-cohort TCR clusters tended to co-occur.

As regards this clone: As yet, its antigen is unknown.

The specimen sequenced was PBMCs. The receptor's source is a man aged 18 to 30 in good health and CMV-seronegative.

The CDR3 reads CASSSAGGSADTQYF. CDR3 DNA: TGTGCCAGCAGTTCCGCTGGGGGCTCGGCAGATACGCAGTATTTT. The chain carries TRBV6-6 and TRBJ2-3; D possibly corresponds to TRBD1 (6 bases). Looked up from germline, CDR1 is MNHNY and CDR2 is SVGAGI (reference sequence). This CDR3 region has 15 residues. Deletions cut 4 bases from V and 4 bases from J, with 15 bases between.